This T cell receptor (beta chain) was recovered during a study of blood T cell repertoires in COVID-19. About the study: PBMCs, B-cell-depleted T cells, or T cells provided the cDNA or gDNA that made up the material.

This CDR3 has 14 amino acids. V lost 5 bases and J lost 5, with 15 bases in between. In germline, CDR1 is SEHNR, CDR2 FQNEAQ (reference sequence). The protocol was immunoSEQ multiplex PCR, while the TCRdb copy is restricted to in-frame clones and leaves out a portion. The table has approximately 200,000 clones, about 88% seen once. Sequencing was done on a sample of peripheral blood. This receptor was taken from a man in his forties or fifties with acute or convalescent COVID-19. The chain joins TRBV7-9 to TRBJ1-1, with no clear D. The CDR3 loop reads CASSPQYEWTEAFF. CDR3 DNA: TGTGCCAGCAGCCCACAGTACGAGTGGACTGAAGCTTTCTTT.